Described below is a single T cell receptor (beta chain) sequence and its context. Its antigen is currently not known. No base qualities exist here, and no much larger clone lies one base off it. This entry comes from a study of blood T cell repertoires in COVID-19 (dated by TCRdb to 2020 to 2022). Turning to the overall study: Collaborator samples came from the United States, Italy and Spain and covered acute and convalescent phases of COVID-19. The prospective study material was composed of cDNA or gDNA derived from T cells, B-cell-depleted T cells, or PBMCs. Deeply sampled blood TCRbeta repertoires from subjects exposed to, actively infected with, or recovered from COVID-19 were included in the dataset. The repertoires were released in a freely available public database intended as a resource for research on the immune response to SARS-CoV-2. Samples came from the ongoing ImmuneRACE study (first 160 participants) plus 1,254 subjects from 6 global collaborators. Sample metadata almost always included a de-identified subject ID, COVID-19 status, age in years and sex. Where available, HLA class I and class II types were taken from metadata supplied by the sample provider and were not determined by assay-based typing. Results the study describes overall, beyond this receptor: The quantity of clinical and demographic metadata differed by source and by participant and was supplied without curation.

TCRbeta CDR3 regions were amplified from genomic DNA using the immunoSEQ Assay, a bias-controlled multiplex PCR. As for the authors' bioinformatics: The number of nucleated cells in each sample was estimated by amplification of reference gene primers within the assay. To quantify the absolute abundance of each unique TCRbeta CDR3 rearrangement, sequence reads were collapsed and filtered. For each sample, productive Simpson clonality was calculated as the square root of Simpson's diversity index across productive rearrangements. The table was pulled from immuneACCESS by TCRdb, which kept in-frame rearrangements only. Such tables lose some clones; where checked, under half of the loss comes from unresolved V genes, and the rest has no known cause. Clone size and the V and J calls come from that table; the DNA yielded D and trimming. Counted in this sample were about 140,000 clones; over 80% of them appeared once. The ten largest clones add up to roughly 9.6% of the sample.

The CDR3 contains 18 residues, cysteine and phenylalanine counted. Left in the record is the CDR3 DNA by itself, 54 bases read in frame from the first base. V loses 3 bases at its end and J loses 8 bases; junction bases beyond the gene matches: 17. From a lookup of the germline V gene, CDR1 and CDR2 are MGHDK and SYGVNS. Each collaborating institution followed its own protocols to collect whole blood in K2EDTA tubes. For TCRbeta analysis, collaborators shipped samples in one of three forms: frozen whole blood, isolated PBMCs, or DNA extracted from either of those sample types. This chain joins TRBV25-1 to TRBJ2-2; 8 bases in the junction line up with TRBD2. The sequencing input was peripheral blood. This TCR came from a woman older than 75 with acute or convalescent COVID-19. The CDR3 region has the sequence CASSESLGRGARSGELFF. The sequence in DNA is TGTGCCAGCAGTGAGTCCCTTGGGCGGGGGGCCCGATCAGGGGAGCTGTTTTTT.